This TCR beta chain derives from a study of blood T cell repertoires in COVID-19. Across the study: Italy, Spain and the United States were the sources of the convalescent and acute COVID-19 samples.

The CDR3 loop spans 18 amino acids. The J segment lost 0 bases and the V segment lost 3 bases, leaving 11 bases of the junction unmatched. In germline, CDR1 is ENHRY, CDR2 SYGVKD. Enrollment of patients from Seattle took place during active infection, with longitudinal follow-up. Source study methods: Amplification of reference gene primers provided the estimated nucleated cell counts. The assay was immunoSEQ multiplex PCR, and TCRdb's table has in-frame clones only and misses some. That table gives V, J and clone size, and the DNA gave D and trimming. Among around 82,000 clones listed, approximately 86% were seen once.

This chain links TRBV10-3 with TRBJ2-1; 7 nucleotides match TRBD1. This sequence was found in a man older than 75 with COVID-19, enrolled during active disease. Material for sequencing was peripheral blood. The CDR3 DNA reads as TGTGCCATCAGTGATCCCCCAGGGGGTCAGAGCTCCTACAATGAGCAGTTCTTC. Protein product: CAISDPPGGQSSYNEQFF.